This TCR beta chain was profiled in a study of cytomegalovirus exposure and HLA in healthy donors. Overall study: According to later analysis, the same platform produced the approximately 120 validation and under 750 first-cohort repertoires.

This table comes from immunoSEQ multiplex PCR, and its TCRdb copy is limited to in-frame clones, with some not included. The data contain 120,000 to 150,000 clones, around four fifths of them singletons. This clone has a single count. The CDR3 sequence is 13 residues long. The ends lost 6 bases at V and 0 bases at J; junction bases unmatched: 3. Germline V gene sequence: CDR1 SQVTM, CDR2 ANQGSEA. Material: PBMCs. This clonotype was sampled from a woman in her twenties or thirties in good health and CMV-seronegative. The gene calls are TRBV29-1 and TRBJ1-2; TRBD1 matches 8 bases. The CDR3 DNA reads TGCAGCGTAGGGACAGGCACTAACTATGGCTACACCTTC. This gives the protein CSVGTGTNYGYTF.